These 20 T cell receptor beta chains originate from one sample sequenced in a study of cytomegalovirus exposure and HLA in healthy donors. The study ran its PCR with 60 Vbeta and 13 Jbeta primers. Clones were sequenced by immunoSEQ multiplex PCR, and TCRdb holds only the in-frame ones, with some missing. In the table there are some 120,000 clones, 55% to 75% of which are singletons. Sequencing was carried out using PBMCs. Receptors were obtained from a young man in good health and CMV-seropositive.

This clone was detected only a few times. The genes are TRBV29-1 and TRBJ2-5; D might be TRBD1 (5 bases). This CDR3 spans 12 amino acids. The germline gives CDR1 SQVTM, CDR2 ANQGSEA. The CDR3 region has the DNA TGCAGTATAAGCAGGGCGCAAGAGACCCAGTACTTC. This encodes CSISRAQETQYF.

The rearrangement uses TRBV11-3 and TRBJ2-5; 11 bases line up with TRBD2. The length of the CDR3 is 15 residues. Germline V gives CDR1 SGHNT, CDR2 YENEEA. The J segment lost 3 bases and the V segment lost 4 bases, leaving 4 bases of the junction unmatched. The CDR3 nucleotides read TGTGCCAGCAGCTCAGGACTAGCGGGCGAAGAGACCCAGTACTTC. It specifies CASSSGLAGEETQYF.

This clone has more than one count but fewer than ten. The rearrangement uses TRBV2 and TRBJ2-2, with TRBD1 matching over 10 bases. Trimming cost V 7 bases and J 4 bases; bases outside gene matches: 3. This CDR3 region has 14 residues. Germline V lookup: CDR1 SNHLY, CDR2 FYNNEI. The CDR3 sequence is CASNRDRGTGELFF. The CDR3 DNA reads TGTGCCAGCAATCGGGACAGGGGCACCGGGGAGCTGTTTTTT. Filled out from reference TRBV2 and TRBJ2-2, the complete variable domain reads EPEVTQTPSHQVTQMGQEVILRCVPISNHLYFYWYRQILGQKVEFLVSFYNNEISEKSEIFDDQFSVERPDGSNFTLKIRSTKLEDSAMYFCASNRDRGTGELFFGEGSRLTVL.

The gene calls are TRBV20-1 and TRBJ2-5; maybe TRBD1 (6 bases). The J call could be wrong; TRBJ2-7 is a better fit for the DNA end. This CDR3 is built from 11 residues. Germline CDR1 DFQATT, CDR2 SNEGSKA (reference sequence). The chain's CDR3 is CSVRGSGEQYF. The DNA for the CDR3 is TGCAGTGTCAGGGGTTCGGGCGAGCAGTACTTC.

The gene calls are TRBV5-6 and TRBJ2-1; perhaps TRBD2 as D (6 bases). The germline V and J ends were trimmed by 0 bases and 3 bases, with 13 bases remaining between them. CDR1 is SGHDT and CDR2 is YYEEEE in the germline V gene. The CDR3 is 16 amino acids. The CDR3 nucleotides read TGTGCCAGCAGCTTGGCCCGACTAGGAGGCTACAATGAGCAGTTCTTC. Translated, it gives CASSLARLGGYNEQFF.

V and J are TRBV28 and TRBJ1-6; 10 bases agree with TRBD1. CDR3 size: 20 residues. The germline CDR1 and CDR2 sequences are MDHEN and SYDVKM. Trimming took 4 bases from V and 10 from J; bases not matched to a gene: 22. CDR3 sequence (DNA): TGTGCCAGCAGTTCTAGGGGTTCCGGGACAGGGGTGGAAGTGGGATCACCCCTCCACTTT. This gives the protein CASSSRGSGTGVEVGSPLHF.

The CDR3: CASGSSGRSSLLPGELFF. CDR3 in DNA: TGTGCTAGTGGTTCTAGCGGGAGAAGTTCTCTGCTGCCCGGGGAGCTGTTTTTT. The chain links TRBV12-5 to TRBJ2-2, with TRBD2 matching over 10 bases. Germline V lookup: CDR1 LGHNT, CDR2 FRNRAP. This CDR3 is 18 amino acids long. Losses at the gene ends were 4 bases for V and 6 bases for J; bases not matched to a gene: 14.

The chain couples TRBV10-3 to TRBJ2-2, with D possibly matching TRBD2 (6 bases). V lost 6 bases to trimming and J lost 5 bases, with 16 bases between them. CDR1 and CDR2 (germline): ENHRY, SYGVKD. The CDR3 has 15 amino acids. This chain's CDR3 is CAIRPDYARTGELFF. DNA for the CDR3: TGTGCCATCAGACCGGACTATGCGAGGACCGGGGAGCTGTTTTTT.

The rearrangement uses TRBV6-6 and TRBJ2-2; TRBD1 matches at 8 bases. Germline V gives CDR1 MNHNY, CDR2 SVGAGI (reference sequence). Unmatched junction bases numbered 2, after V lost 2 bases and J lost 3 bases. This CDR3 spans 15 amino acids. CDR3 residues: CASSYGQGDTGELFF. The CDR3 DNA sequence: TGTGCCAGCAGTTACGGACAGGGTGACACCGGGGAGCTGTTTTTT.

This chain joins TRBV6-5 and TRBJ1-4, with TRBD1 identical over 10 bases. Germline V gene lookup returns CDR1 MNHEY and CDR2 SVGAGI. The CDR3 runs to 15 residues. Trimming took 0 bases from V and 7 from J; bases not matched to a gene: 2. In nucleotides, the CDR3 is TGTGCCAGCAGTTACTCCTGGACAGGGGGTGAAAAACTGTTTTTT. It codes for CASSYSWTGGEKLFF.

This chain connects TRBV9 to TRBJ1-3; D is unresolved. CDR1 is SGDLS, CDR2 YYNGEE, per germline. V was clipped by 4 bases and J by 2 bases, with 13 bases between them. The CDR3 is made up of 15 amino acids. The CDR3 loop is CASSWTSGPGNTIYF. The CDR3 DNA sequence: TGTGCCAGCAGCTGGACTAGCGGGCCTGGAAACACCATATATTTT.

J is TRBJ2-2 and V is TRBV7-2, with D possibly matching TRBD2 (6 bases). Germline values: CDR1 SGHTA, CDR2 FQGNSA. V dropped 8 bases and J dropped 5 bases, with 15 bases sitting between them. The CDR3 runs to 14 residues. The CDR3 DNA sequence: TGTGCCAGCGGCCTACACGGGAGAACCGGGGAGCTGTTTTTT. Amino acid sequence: CASGLHGRTGELFF. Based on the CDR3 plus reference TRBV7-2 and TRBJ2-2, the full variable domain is GAGVSQSPSNKVTEKGKDVELRCDPISGHTALYWYRQSLGQGLEFLIYFQGNSAPDKSGLPSDRFSAERTGGSVSTLTIQRTQQEDSAVYLCASGLHGRTGELFFGEGSRLTVL.

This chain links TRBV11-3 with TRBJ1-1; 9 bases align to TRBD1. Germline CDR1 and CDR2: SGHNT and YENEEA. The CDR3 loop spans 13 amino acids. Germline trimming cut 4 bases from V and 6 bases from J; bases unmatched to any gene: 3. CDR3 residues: CASSSDRGAEAFF. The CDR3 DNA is TGTGCCAGCAGCTCGGACAGGGGAGCTGAAGCTTTCTTT.

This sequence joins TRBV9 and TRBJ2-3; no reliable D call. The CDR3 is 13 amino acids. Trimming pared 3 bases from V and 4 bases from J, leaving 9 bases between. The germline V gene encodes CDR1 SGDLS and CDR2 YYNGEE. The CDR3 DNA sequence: TGTGCCAGCAGCGCCTTTCCCGCAGATACGCAGTATTTT. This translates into CASSAFPADTQYF.

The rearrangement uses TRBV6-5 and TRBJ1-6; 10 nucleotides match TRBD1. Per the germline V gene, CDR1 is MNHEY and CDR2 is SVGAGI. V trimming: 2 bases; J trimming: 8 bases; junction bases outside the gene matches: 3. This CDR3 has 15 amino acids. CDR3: CASSYRGTGDSPLHF. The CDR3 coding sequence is TGTGCCAGCAGTTACCGAGGGACAGGGGATTCACCCCTCCACTTT.

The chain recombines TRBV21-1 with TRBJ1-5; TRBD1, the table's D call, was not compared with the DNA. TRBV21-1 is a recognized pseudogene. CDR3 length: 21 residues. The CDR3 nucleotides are TGTGCCAGCAGCTCGCTAAAACAGGGGGGTATGAGGGAAAATAGCAATCAGCCCCAGCATTTT. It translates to CASSSLKQGGMRENSNQPQHF.

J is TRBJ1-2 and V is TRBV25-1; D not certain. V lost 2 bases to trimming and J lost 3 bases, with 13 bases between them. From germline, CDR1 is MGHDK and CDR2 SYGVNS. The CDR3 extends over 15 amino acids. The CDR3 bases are TGTGCCAGCAGTGAAGCGGGCAGGTTGGACTATGGCTACACCTTC. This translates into CASSEAGRLDYGYTF.

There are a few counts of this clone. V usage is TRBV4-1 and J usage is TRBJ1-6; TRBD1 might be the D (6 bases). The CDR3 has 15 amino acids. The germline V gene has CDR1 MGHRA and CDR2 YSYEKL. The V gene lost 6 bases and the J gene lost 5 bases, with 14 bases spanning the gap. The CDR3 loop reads CASRPPSGDNSPLHF. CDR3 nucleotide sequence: TGCGCCAGCAGACCGCCGTCAGGGGATAATTCACCCCTCCACTTT.

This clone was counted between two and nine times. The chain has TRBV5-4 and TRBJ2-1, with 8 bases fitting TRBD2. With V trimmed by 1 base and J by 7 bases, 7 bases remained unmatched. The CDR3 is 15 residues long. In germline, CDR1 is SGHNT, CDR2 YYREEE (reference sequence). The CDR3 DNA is TGTGCCAGCAGCTTGCGGAGCGGGAGTGGAAATGAGCAGTTCTTC. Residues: CASSLRSGSGNEQFF.

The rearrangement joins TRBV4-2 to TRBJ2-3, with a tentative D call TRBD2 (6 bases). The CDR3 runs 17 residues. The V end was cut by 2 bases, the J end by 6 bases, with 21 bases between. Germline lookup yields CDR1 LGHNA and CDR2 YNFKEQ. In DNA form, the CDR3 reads TGTGCCAGCAGCCAACGTGGGTCGCGGGGACTGTGGGATACGCAGTATTTT. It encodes CASSQRGSRGLWDTQYF.